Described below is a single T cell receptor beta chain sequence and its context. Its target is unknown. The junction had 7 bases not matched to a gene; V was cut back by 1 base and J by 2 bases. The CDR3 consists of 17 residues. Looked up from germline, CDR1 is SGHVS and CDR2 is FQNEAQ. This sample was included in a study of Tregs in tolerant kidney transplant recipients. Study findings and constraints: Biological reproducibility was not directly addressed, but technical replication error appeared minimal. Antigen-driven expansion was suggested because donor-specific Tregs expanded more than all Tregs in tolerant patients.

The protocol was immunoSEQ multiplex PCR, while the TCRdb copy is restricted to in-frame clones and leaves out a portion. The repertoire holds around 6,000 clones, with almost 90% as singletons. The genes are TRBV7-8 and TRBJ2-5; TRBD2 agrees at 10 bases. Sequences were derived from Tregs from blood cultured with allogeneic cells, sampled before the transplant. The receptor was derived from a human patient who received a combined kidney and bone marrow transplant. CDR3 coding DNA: TGTGCCAGCAGCTTAGGGGTAGCGGGGGGTCCACAAGAGACCCAGTACTTC. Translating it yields CASSLGVAGGPQETQYF.